The 9 T cell receptor beta chains listed next were all sequenced from one sample in a study of control samples from healthy donors and cancer patients. The assay was immunoSEQ multiplex PCR, and TCRdb's table has in-frame clones only and misses some. The sample has about 72,000 clones, approximately 92% seen once; the top ten hold over 4.5%. Sequencing was carried out using blood. The receptors were sampled from a woman aged 55-69 years in good health.

The chain recombines TRBV6-2 or TRBV6-3 with TRBJ1-2; unclear D gene. The CDR3 spans 12 residues. V was cut by 0 bases and J by 5 bases, with 4 bases left in between. Germline CDR1 reads MNHEY; CDR2 reads SVGEGT. The CDR3 DNA sequence: TGTGCCAGCAGTTACTCGAGGTATGGCTACACCTTC. Its translation is CASSYSRYGYTF.

The chain couples TRBV6-2 or TRBV6-3 to TRBJ2-5, with 7 bases aligning to TRBD1. Looked up from germline, CDR1 is MNHEY and CDR2 is SVGEGT. The CDR3 has 15 amino acids. Trimming took 0 bases from V and 4 from J; bases not matched to a gene: 5. The CDR3: CASSYSNPGGETQYF. CDR3 DNA: TGTGCCAGCAGTTACTCGAACCCAGGGGGAGAGACCCAGTACTTC.

The gene calls are TRBV5-6 and TRBJ1-5; D is undetermined. The CDR3 consists of 15 residues. CDR1 is SGHDT, CDR2 YYEEEE, per germline. V lost 0 bases to trimming and J lost 4 bases, with 11 bases between them. Here the CDR3 reads CASSLGPGPNQPQHF. For the CDR3, the DNA is TGTGCCAGCAGCTTGGGACCCGGGCCGAATCAGCCCCAGCATTTT.

CDR3 sequence reads: CASAVVGFNEQFF. Here the CDR3 DNA reads TGTGCCAGCGCCGTCGTAGGCTTCAATGAGCAGTTCTTC. V usage is TRBV7-3 and J usage is TRBJ2-1; D not certain. Germline loops: CDR1 SGHTA, CDR2 FQGTGA. CDR3 length: 13 residues. V was cut by 8 bases and J by 6 bases, with 14 bases left in between.

In DNA, the CDR3 is TGTGCCAGCAGCCATCATTCGGGGGGCCTCGGGACAGATACGCAGTATTTT. Translating gives CASSHHSGGLGTDTQYF. The rearrangement uses TRBV3-1 (or the pseudogene TRBV3-2) and TRBJ2-3; D is possibly TRBD2 (7 bases). Germline V lookup: CDR1 LGHDT, CDR2 YNNKEL (reference sequence). Trimming left V 3 bases short and J 3 bases short, with 19 bases between. The CDR3 is 17 residues long.

This clone was detected once. The chain combines TRBV5-1 with TRBJ2-2; maybe TRBD1 (6 bases). Germline V CDR1 and CDR2: SGHRS, YFSETQ. V lost 0 bases and J 6 bases, leaving 12 bases between the germline ends. The CDR3 extends over 15 amino acids. The CDR3 loop is CASSLVGAGAGELFF. CDR3 nucleotides: TGCGCCAGCAGCTTGGTGGGGGCTGGAGCCGGGGAGCTGTTTTTT. Looking up the rest from reference TRBV5-1 and TRBJ2-2 gives the full variable domain: KAGVTQTPRYLIKTRGQQVTLSCSPISGHRSVSWYQQTPGQGLQFLFEYFSETQRNKGNFPGRFSGRQFSNSRSEMNVSTLELGDSALYLCASSLVGAGAGELFFGEGSRLTVL.

The chain uses TRBV10-2 and TRBJ1-2; possibly TRBD1 for D (6 bases). V was trimmed by 0 bases and J by 8 bases, leaving 16 bases between them. CDR1 is WSHSY and CDR2 is SAAADI in the germline V gene. The CDR3 consists of 15 residues. The CDR3 region has the DNA TGCGCCAGCAGTGAGTCGATCGTAGGGGGACGAGGCTACACCTTC. It translates to CASSESIVGGRGYTF.

The rearrangement uses TRBV20-1 and TRBJ2-1, with 7 bases matching TRBD2. The CDR3 runs to 11 residues. J was trimmed by 10 bases and V by 5 bases; bases with no gene match: 5. Per germline, CDR1 DFQATT and CDR2 SNEGSKA (reference sequence). Here the CDR3 DNA reads TGCAGTGCTGCTATCGGGGGGGAGCAGTTCTTC. Its protein product is CSAAIGGEQFF.

J is TRBJ1-1 and V is TRBV5-1; TRBD1 matches at 12 bases. J gave up 4 bases and V 3 bases, and 10 bases lay outside the gene matches. The CDR3 sequence is 17 residues long. The germline V gene encodes CDR1 SGHRS and CDR2 YFSETQ. CDR3 region: CASSSYGTGGAVTEAFF. The CDR3 coding sequence is TGCGCCAGCAGCTCCTACGGGACAGGGGGCGCCGTCACTGAAGCTTTCTTT.